Below, 8 T cell receptor beta chains from the same sample are listed, as sequenced in a study of glioma-infiltrating T cells. Amplification of TCR alpha and beta CDR3 regions from RNA used iRepertoire nested multiplex PCR. TCRdb re-called the multiplex PCR reads with MiXCR, one entry per CDR3 protein. This table holds roughly 100,000 distinct CDR3 sequences, around 28% found once. Sequences were obtained from glioma tissue, nonneoplastic brain tissue, or PBMCs (not recorded which). The receptors derive from a human donor with low-grade glioma or glioblastoma, undergoing nonglioma brain surgery, or in good health (not recorded which).

This clonotype has a count of ten or more. The rearrangement joins TRBV20-1 to TRBJ1-4; D is uncertain. V was trimmed by 0 bases and J by 8 bases, leaving 13 bases between them. The V gene's germline CDR1 is DFQATT and CDR2 SNEGSKA (reference sequence). The CDR3 totals 14 residues. For the CDR3, the DNA is TGCAGTGCTAGAGAGGGGAGCCGGGTGGAAAAACTGTTTTTT. The encoded protein is CSAREGSRVEKLFF.

This clonotype was picked up many times. CDR3 protein: CASSYSASRDGYTF. DNA of the CDR3: TGTGCCAGCAGTTACTCGGCCTCAAGGGATGGCTACACCTTC. The chain combines TRBV6-6 with TRBJ1-2; no definite D call. CDR3 length: 14 amino acids. V was cut by 0 bases and J by 6 bases, with 11 bases left in between. Per the germline V gene, CDR1 is MNHNY and CDR2 is SVGAGI (reference sequence).

On this clonotype: Since a much larger clone is just one base distant, this may be a read error. This chain connects TRBV29-1 to TRBJ2-5; D not certain. Deletions cut 7 bases from V and 3 bases from J, with 12 bases between. The CDR3 is 12 amino acids. CDR1 SQVTM and CDR2 ANQGSEA come from the germline V gene. This CDR3 is CSATGGEETQYF. The DNA of the CDR3 is TGCAGCGCGACTGGCGGAGAAGAGACCCAGTACTTC.

This clonotype has at least ten counts. The chain recombines TRBV7-2 with TRBJ2-7, with TRBD2 matching 7 bases. This CDR3 has 14 residues. Trimming cost V 3 bases and J 3 bases; bases outside gene matches: 5. Germline CDR1 reads SGHTA; CDR2 reads FQGNSA. Written as DNA, the CDR3 is TGTGCCAGCAGCTTCCGGGACTACCTCTACGAGCAGTACTTC. Its translation is CASSFRDYLYEQYF.

This clonotype came up many times. V usage is TRBV7-9 and J usage is TRBJ1-5; tentative D call: TRBD1 (5 bases). The germline V and J ends were trimmed by 4 bases and 4 bases, with 11 bases remaining between them. The CDR3 spans 14 residues. Germline lookup yields CDR1 SEHNR and CDR2 FQNEAQ (reference sequence). The CDR3: CASSSGDPNQPQHF. For the CDR3, the DNA is TGTGCCAGCAGCTCCGGGGACCCAAATCAGCCCCAGCATTTT. Full variable domain (rest looked up from reference TRBV7-9 and TRBJ1-5): DTGVSQNPRHKITKRGQNVTFRCDPISEHNRLYWYRQTLGQGPEFLTYFQNEAQLEKSRLLSDRFSAERPKGSFSTLEIQRTEQGDSAMYLCASSSGDPNQPQHFGDGTRLSIL.

The rearrangement uses TRBV6-1 and TRBJ2-2; 9 bases are a match to TRBD2. Germline trimming cut 8 bases from V and 4 bases from J; bases unmatched to any gene: 17. Germline V lookup: CDR1 MNHNS, CDR2 SASEGT. This CDR3 is 18 amino acids long. CDR3 loop: CASLTPLRAGGPTGELFF. CDR3 coding DNA: TGTGCCAGCCTAACCCCCCTTCGGGCGGGGGGGCCCACCGGGGAGCTGTTTTTT.

The chain joins TRBV13 to TRBJ2-7, with a possible D match to TRBD1 (5 bases). This CDR3 is built from 13 residues. V lost 9 bases, J lost 1 base, and 13 bases lay in between. Germline CDR1 PRHDT, CDR2 FYEKMQ (reference sequence). The CDR3 sequence: CARRKRGSYEQYF. The CDR3 DNA sequence: TGTGCCAGGAGAAAAAGGGGTTCCTACGAGCAGTACTTC.

This chain connects TRBV7-2 to TRBJ2-1, with D hard to call. CDR1 is SGHTA and CDR2 is FQGNSA in the germline V gene. There are 14 residues in the CDR3. The germline V and J ends were trimmed by 5 bases and 5 bases, with 13 bases remaining between them. The CDR3, as DNA: TGTGCCAGCAGCCCTAGGTTTAATAACAATGAGCAGTTCTTC. Translation: CASSPRFNNNEQFF.